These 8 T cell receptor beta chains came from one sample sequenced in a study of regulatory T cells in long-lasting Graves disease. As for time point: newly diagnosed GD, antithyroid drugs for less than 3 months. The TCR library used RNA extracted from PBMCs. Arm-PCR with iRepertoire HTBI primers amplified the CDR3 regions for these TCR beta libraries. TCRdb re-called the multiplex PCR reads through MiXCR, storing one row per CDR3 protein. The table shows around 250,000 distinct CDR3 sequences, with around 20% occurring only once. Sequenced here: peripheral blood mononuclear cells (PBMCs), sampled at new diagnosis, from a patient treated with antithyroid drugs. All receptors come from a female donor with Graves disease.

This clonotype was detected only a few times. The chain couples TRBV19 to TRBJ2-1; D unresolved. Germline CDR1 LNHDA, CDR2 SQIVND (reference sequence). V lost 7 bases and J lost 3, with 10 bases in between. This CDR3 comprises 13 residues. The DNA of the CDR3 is TGTGCCAGTACCCATCTAGACTACAATGAGCAGTTCTTC. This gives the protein CASTHLDYNEQFF.

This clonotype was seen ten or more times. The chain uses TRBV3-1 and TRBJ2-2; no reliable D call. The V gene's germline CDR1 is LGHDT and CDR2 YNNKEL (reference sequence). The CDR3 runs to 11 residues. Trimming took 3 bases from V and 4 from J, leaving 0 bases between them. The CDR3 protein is CASSHTGELFF. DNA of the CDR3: TGTGCCAGCAGCCACACCGGGGAGCTGTTTTTT.

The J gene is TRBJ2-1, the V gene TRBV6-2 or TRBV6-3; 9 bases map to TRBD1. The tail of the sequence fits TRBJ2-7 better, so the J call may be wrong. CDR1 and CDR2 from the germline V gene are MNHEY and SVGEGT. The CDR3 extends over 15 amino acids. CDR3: CASSAVGTGSYEQYF. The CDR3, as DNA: TGTGCCAGCAGTGCCGTTGGGACAGGGTCTTACGAGCAGTACTTC.

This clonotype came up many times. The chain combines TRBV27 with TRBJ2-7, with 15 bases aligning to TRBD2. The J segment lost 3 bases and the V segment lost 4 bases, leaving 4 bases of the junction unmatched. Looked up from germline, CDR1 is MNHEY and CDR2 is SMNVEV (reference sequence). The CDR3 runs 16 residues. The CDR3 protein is CASSSGLAGGFYEQYF. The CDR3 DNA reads TGTGCCAGCAGTTCGGGACTAGCGGGAGGTTTCTACGAGCAGTACTTC.

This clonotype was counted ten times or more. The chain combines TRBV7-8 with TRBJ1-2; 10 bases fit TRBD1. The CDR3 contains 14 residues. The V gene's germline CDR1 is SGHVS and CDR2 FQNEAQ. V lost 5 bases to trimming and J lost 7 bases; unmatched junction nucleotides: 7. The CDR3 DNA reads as TGTGCCAGCAGCCTCGGACAGGGGGAGCGTGGCTACACCTTC. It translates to CASSLGQGERGYTF.

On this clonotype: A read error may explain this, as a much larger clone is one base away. This chain's CDR3 is CASSYSGQLAKSIQYF. The CDR3 DNA sequence: TGTGCCAGCAGTTACTCCGGACAGCTAGCCAAAAGCATTCAGTACTTC. J is TRBJ2-4 and V is TRBV6-2 or TRBV6-3, with D possibly TRBD1 on 6 matching bases. The CDR3 covers 16 residues. CDR1 is MNHEY and CDR2 is SVGEGT in the germline V gene.

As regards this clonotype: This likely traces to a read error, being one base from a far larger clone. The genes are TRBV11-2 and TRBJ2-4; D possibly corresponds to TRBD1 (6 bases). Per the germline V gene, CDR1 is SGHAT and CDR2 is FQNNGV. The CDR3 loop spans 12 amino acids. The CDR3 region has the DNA TGTGCCAGCAGCTTTAGAGGGGGTGAGCAGTCCTTC. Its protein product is CASSFRGGEQSF.

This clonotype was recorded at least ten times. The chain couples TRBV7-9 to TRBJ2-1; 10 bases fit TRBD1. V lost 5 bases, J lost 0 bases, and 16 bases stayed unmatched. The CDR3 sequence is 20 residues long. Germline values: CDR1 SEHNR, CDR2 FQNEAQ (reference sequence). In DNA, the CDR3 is TGTGCCAGCAGCGGTCCGGGACAGGGGTTCAGCGGGGGCTCCTACAATGAGCAGTTCTTC. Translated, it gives CASSGPGQGFSGGSYNEQFF.